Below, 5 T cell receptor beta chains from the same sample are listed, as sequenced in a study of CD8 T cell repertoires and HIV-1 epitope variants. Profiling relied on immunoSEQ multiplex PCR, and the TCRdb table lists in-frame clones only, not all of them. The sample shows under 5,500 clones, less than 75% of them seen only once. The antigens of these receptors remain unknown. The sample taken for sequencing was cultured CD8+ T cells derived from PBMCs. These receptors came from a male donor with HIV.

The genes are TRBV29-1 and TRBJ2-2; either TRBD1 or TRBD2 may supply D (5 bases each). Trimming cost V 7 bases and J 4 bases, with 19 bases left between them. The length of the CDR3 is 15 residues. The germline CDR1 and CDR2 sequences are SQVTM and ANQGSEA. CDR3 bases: TGCAGCGCCGACGCCGGGACCTTAGCCACCGGGGAGCTGTTTTTT. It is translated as CSADAGTLATGELFF.

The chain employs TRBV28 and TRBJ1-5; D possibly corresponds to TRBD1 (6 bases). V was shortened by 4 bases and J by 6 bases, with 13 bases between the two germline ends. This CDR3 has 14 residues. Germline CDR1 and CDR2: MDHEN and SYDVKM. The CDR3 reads CASSSLGGAQPQHF. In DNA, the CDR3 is TGTGCCAGCAGTTCCCTCGGGGGGGCTCAGCCCCAGCATTTT.

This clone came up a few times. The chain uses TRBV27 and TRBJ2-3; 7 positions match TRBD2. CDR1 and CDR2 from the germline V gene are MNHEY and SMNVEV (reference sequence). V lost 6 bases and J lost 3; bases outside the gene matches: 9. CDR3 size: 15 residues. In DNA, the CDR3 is TGTGCCAGCAGCTCTGGGGGGGGAGGGACAGATACGCAGTATTTT. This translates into CASSSGGGGTDTQYF.

Here the CDR3 DNA reads TGTGCCAGCAGCGTAGGGCCGAACACTGAAGCTTTCTTT. It is translated as CASSVGPNTEAFF. The chain carries TRBV9 and TRBJ1-1; no reliable D call. CDR1 and CDR2 (germline): SGDLS, YYNGEE. V lost 0 bases, J lost 1 base, and 4 bases lay in between. The CDR3 runs 13 residues.

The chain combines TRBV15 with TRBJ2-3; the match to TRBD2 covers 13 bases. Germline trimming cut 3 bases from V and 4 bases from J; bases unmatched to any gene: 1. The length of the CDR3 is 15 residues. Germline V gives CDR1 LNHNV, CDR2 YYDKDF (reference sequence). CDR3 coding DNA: TGTGCCACCAGCAGTACTAGCGGGGGGGCAGATACGCAGTATTTT. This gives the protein CATSSTSGGADTQYF.